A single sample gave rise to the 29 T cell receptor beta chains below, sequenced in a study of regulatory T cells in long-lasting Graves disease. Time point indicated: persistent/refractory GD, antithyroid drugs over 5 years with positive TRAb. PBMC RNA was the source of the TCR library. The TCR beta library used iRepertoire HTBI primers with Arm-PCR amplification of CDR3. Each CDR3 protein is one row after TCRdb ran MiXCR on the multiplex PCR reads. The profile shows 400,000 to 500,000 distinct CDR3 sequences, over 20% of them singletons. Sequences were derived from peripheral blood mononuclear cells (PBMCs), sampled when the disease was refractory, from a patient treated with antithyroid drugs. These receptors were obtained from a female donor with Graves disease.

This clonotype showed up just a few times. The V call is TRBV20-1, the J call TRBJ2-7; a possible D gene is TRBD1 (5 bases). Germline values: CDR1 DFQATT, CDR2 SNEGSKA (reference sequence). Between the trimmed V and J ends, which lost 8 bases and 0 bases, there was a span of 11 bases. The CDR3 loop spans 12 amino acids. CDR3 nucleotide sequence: TGCAGTCATACCGACAGCTCCTACGAGCAGTACTTC. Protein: CSHTDSSYEQYF.

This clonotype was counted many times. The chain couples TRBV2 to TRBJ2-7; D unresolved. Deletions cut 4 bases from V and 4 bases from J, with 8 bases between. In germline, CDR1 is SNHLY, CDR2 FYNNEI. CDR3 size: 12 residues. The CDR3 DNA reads TGTGCCAGCAGTGTGTTTCAGTACGAGCAGTACTTC. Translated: CASSVFQYEQYF. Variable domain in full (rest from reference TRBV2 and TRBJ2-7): EPEVTQTPSHQVTQMGQEVILRCVPISNHLYFYWYRQILGQKVEFLVSFYNNEISEKSEIFDDQFSVERPDGSNFTLKIRSTKLEDSAMYFCASSVFQYEQYFGPGTRLTVT.

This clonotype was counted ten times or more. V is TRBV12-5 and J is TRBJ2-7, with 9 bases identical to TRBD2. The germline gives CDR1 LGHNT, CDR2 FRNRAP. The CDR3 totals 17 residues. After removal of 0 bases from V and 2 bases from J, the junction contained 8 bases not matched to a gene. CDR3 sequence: CASGLVFYAGGPYEQYF. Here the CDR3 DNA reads TGTGCTAGTGGTTTGGTTTTTTATGCGGGAGGGCCCTACGAGCAGTACTTC.

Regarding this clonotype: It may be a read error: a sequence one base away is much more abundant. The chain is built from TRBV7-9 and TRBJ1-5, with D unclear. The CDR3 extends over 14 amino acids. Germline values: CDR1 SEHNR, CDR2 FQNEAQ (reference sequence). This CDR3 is CACSLTTDNQPQHF. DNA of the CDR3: TGTGCCTGCAGCTTAACGACGGACAATCAGCCCCAGCATTTT.

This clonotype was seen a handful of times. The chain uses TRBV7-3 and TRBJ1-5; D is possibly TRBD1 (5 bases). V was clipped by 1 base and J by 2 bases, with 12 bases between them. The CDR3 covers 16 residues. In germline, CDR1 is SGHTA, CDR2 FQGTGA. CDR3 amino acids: CASSLMGDSGNQPQHF. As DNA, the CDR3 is TGTGCCAGCAGCTTAATGGGGGATTCGGGCAATCAGCCCCAGCATTTT.

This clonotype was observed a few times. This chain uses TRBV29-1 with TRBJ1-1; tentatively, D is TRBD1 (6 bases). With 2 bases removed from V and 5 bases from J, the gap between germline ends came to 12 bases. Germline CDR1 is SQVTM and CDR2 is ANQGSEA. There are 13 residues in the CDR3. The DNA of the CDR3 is TGCAGCGTTGAATCTGGGGGCTCGACTGAAGCTTTCTTT. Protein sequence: CSVESGGSTEAFF.

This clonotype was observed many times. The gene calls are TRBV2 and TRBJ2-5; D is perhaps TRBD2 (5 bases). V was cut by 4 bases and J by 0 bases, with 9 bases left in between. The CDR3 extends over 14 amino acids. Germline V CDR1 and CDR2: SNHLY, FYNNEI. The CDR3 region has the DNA TGTGCCAGCAGTGCCGACTATTACCAAGAGACCCAGTACTTC. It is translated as CASSADYYQETQYF.

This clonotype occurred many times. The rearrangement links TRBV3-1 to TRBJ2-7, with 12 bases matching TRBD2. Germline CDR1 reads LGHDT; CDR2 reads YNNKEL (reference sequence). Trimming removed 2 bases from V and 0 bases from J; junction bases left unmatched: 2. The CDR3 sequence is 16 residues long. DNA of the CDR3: TGTGCCAGCAGCCAACTGGGACTAGCGGGCTCCTACGAGCAGTACTTC. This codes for CASSQLGLAGSYEQYF.

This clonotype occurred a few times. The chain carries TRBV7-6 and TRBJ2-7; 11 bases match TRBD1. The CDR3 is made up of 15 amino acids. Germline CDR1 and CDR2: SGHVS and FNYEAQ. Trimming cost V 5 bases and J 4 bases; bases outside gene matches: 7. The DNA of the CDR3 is TGTGCCAGCAGCCTAGGACAGGGGGCCAATTACGAGCAGTACTTC. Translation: CASSLGQGANYEQYF.

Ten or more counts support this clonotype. Written as DNA, the CDR3 is TGCAGTGCTAGAGTTATCAGTTCCTACGAGCAGTACTTC. Amino acid sequence: CSARVISSYEQYF. The genes are TRBV20-1 and TRBJ2-7; D remains ambiguous. The V gene's germline CDR1 is DFQATT and CDR2 SNEGSKA (reference sequence). The V end lost 1 base, the J end lost 1 base, and 8 bases lay between the germline ends. This CDR3 comprises 13 residues.

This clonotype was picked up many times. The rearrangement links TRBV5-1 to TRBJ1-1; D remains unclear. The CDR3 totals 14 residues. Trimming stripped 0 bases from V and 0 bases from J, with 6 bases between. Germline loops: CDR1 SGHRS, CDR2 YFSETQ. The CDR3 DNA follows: TGCGCCAGCAGCTTGGCACAGTTGAACACTGAAGCTTTCTTT. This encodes CASSLAQLNTEAFF.

CDR3 sequence: CASSVAAGGSTDTQYF. The CDR3 DNA reads TGTGCCAGCAGCGTAGCGGCAGGGGGATCTACAGATACGCAGTATTTT. The rearrangement joins TRBV9 to TRBJ2-3, with 7 bases identical to TRBD1. Germline trimming cut 0 bases from V and 3 bases from J; bases unmatched to any gene: 7. This CDR3 spans 16 amino acids. CDR1 and CDR2 from the germline V gene are SGDLS and YYNGEE.

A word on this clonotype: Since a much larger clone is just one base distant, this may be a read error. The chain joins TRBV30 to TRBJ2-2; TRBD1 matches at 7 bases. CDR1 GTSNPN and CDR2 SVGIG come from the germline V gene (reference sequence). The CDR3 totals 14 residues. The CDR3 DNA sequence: TGTGCCTCTGATCCGGACAGGCGCACCGAGGAGCTGTTTTTT. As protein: CASDPDRRTEELFF.

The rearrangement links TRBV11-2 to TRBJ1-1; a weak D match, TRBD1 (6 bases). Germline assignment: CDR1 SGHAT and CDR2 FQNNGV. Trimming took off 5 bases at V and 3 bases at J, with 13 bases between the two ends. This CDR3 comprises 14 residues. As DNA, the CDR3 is TGTGCCAGCAGCATCGACAGGTTGGACACTGAAGCTTTCTTT. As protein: CASSIDRLDTEAFF.

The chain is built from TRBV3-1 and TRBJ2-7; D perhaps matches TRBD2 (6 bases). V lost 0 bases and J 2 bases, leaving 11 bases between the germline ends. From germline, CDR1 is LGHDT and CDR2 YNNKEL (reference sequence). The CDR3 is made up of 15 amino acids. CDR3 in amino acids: CASSQDWAGPYEQYF. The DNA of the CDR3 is TGTGCCAGCAGCCAAGATTGGGCGGGGCCCTACGAGCAGTACTTC.

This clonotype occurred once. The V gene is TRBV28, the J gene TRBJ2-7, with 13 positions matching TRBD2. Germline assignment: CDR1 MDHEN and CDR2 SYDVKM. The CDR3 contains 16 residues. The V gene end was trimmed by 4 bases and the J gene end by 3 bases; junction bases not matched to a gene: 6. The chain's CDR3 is CASSSSGTSGNYEQYF. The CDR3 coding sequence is TGTGCCAGCAGTTCATCCGGGACTAGCGGGAACTACGAGCAGTACTTC.

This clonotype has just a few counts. Here the CDR3 DNA reads TGTGCCAGCAGCTCGCCAGATCAAGGGCACACTGGAAACACCATATATTTT. Protein product: CASSSPDQGHTGNTIYF. V gene TRBV5-6 combines with J gene TRBJ1-3; the D is unclear. Trimming removed 3 bases at V and 2 bases at J, with 18 bases between. CDR1 and CDR2 (germline): SGHDT, YYEEEE. This CDR3 has 17 residues.

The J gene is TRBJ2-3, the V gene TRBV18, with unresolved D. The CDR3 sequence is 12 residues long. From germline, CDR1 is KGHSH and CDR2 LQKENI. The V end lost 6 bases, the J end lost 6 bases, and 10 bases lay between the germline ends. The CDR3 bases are TGTGCCAGCTCCCCGATGTCGGATACGCAGTATTTT. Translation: CASSPMSDTQYF.

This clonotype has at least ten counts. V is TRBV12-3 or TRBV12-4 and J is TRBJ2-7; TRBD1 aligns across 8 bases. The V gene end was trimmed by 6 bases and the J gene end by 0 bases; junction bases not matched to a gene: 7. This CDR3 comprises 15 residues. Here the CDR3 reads CASSPTGGHSYEQYF. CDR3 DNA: TGTGCCAGCAGCCCAACAGGGGGACACTCCTACGAGCAGTACTTC.

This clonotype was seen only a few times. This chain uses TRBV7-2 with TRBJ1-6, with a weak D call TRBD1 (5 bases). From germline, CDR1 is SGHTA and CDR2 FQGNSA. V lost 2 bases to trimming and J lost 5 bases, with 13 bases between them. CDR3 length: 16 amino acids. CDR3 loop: CASSLSGAENNSPLHF. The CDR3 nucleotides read TGTGCCAGCAGCTTATCTGGGGCGGAGAATAATTCACCCCTCCACTTT.

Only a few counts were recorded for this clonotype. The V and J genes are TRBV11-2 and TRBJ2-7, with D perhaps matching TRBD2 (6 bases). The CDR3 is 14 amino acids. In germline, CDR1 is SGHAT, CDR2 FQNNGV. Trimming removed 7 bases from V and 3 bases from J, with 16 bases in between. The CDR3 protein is CASTGSSAYYEQYF. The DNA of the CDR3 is TGTGCCAGCACGGGATCTAGCGCATACTACGAGCAGTACTTC.

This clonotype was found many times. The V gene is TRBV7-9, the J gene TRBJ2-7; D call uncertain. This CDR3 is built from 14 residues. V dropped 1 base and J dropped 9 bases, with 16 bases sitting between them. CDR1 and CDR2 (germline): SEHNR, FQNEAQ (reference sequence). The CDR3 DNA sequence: TGTGCCAGCAGCTTAGGGAGTTCCGTCTCGGGGCAGTACTTC. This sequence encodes CASSLGSSVSGQYF. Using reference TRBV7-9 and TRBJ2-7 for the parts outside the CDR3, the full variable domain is DTGVSQNPRHKITKRGQNVTFRCDPISEHNRLYWYRQTLGQGPEFLTYFQNEAQLEKSRLLSDRFSAERPKGSFSTLEIQRTEQGDSAMYLCASSLGSSVSGQYFGPGTRLTVT.

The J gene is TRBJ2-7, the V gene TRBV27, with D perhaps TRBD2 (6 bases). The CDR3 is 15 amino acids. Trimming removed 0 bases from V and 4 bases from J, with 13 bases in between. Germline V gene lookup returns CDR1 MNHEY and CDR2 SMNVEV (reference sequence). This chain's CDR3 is CASSLSGGGSYEQYF. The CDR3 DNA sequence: TGTGCCAGCAGTTTATCCGGGGGAGGAAGTTACGAGCAGTACTTC.

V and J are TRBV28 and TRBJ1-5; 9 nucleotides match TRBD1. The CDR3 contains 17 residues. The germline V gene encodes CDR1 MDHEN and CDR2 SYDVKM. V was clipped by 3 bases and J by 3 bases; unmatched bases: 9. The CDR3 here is CASSFKQGAINNQPQHF. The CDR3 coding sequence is TGTGCCAGCAGTTTTAAACAGGGGGCGATAAACAATCAGCCCCAGCATTTT. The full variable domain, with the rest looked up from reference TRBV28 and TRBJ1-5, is DVKVTQSSRYLVKRTGEKVFLECVQDMDHENMFWYRQDPGLGLRLIYFSYDVKMKEKGDIPEGYSVSREKKERFSLILESASTNQTSMYLCASSFKQGAINNQPQHFGDGTRLSIL.

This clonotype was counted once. The CDR3 loop is CASSLTFGDYEQYF. The CDR3 DNA reads TGTGCCAGCAGCCTGACCTTCGGGGACTACGAGCAGTACTTC. The chain uses TRBV6-1 and TRBJ2-7, with D maybe TRBD2 (5 bases). Germline CDR1 reads MNHNS; CDR2 reads SASEGT. V was cut by 6 bases and J by 3 bases, with 15 bases left in between. This CDR3 has 14 amino acids.

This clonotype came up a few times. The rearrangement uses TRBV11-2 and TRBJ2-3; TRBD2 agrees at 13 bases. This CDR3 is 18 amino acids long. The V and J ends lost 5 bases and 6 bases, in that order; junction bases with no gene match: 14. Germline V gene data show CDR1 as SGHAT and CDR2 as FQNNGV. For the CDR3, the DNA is TGTGCCAGCAGCGCCCGTCCCCCGACTAGCGGGGGGAGCGATACGCAGTATTTT. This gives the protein CASSARPPTSGGSDTQYF.

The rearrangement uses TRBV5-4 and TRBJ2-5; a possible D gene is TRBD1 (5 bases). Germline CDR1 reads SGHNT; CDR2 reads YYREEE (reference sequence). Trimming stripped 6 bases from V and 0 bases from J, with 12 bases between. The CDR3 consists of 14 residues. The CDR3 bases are TGTGCCAGCACGCATCAGACAGACCAAGAGACCCAGTACTTC. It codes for CASTHQTDQETQYF.

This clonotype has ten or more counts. The CDR3 coding sequence is TGTGCCAGCACGGCTCGGAACTACGAGCAGTACTTC. Protein sequence: CASTARNYEQYF. The chain couples TRBV2 to TRBJ2-7; D unclear. There are 12 residues in the CDR3. The ends were cut back, 7 bases at V and 3 bases at J, with 10 bases in the middle. Germline lookup yields CDR1 SNHLY and CDR2 FYNNEI.

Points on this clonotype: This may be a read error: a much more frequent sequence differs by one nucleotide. CDR3 DNA sequence: TGTGCCAGCAGTGGGTTCGGGCTAAATGGGGAAAAACTGTTTTTT. Its translation is CASSGFGLNGEKLFF. The V call is TRBV2, the J call TRBJ1-4; D call uncertain. Trimming took off 4 bases at V and 8 bases at J, with 17 bases between the two ends. CDR3 length: 15 amino acids. Germline CDR1 and CDR2: SNHLY and FYNNEI.